This entry describes one TCR beta chain. The repertoire was sequenced with immunoSEQ multiplex PCR; TCRdb's copy has only in-frame clones and lacks some. This table has 180,000 or so clones, roughly 92% appearing once. V dropped 3 bases and J dropped 7 bases, with 10 bases sitting between them. Per the germline V gene, CDR1 is LGHNT and CDR2 is FRNRAP. The CDR3 sequence is 13 residues long. The data derive from a study of T cell responses to AZD1222 COVID-19 vaccine. The source is an adult in good health. V and J are TRBV12-5 and TRBJ2-1; D may be TRBD1 (6 bases). The sample consisted of peripheral blood, taken on day 0 of AZD1222 vaccination. The CDR3 DNA reads as TGTGCTAGTGGTTTTCCCCAGGGGAATGAGCAGTTCTTC. Translating it yields CASGFPQGNEQFF.